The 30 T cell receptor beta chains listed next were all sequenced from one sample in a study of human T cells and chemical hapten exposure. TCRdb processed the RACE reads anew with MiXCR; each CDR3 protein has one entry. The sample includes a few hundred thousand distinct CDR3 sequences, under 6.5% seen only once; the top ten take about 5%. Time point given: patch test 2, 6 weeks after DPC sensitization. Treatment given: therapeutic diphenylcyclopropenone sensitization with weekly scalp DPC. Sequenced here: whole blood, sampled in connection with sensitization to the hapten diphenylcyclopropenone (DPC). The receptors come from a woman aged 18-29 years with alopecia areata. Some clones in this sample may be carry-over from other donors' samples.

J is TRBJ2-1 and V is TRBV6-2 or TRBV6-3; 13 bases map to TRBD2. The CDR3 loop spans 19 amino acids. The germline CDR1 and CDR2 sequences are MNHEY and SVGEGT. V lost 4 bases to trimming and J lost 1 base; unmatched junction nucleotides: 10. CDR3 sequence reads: CASSLGRLAGGRSYNEQFF. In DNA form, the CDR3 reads TGTGCCAGCAGTTTAGGCCGACTAGCGGGGGGTCGGTCCTACAATGAGCAGTTCTTC.

For the CDR3, the DNA is TGTGCCAGCAGCGTATATCGAAACACCATATATTTT. Amino acid sequence: CASSVYRNTIYF. The V call is TRBV9, the J call TRBJ1-3; D remains unclear. This CDR3 comprises 12 residues. Germline CDR1 and CDR2: SGDLS and YYNGEE. V was pared by 1 base and J by 5 bases, with 4 bases between.

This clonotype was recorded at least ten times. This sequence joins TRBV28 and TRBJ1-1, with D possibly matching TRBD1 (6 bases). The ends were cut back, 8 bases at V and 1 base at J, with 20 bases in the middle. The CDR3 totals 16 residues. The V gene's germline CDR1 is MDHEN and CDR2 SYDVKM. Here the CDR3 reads CASSGQTVYSNTEAFF. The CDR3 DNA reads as TGTGCCAGCTCCGGACAGACCGTATATTCGAACACTGAAGCTTTCTTT. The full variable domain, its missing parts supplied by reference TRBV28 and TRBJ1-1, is DVKVTQSSRYLVKRTGEKVFLECVQDMDHENMFWYRQDPGLGLRLIYFSYDVKMKEKGDIPEGYSVSREKKERFSLILESASTNQTSMYLCASSGQTVYSNTEAFFGQGTRLTVV.

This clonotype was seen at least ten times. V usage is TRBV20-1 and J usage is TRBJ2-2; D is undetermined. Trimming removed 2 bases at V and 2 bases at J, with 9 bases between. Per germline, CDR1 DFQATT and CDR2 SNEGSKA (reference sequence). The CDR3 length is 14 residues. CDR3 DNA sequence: TGCAGTGCTAGAATGACCGGAAACACCGGGGAGCTGTTTTTT. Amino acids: CSARMTGNTGELFF.

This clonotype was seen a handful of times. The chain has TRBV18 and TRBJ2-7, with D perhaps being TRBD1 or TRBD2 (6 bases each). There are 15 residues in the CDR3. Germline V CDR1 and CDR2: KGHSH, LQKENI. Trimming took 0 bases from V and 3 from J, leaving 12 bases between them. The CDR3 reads CASSPPAGQRYEQYF. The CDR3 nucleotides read TGTGCCAGCTCACCACCGGCGGGACAACGCTACGAGCAGTACTTC.

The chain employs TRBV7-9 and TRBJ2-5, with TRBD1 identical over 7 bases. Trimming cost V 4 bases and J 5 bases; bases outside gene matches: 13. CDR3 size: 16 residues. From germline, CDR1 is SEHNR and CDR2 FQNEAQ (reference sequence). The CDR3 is CASSSYSQGLGETQYF. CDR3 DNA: TGTGCCAGCAGCTCGTACTCACAGGGGTTGGGGGAGACCCAGTACTTC. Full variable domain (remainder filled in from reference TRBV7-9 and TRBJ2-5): DTGVSQNPRHKITKRGQNVTFRCDPISEHNRLYWYRQTLGQGPEFLTYFQNEAQLEKSRLLSDRFSAERPKGSFSTLEIQRTEQGDSAMYLCASSSYSQGLGETQYFGPGTRLLVL.

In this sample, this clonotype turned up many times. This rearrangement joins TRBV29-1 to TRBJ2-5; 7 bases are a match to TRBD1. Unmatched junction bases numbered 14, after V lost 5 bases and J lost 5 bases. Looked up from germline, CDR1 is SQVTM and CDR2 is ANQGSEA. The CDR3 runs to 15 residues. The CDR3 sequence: CSVPQVVTGVETQYF. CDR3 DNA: TGCAGCGTTCCTCAAGTAGTAACAGGGGTCGAGACCCAGTACTTC.

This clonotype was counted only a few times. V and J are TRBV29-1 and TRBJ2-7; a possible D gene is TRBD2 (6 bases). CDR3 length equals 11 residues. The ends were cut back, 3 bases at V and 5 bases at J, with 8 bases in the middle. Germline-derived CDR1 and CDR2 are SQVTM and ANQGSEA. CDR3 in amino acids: CSVEWGDEQYF. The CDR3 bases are TGCAGCGTTGAGTGGGGGGACGAGCAGTACTTC.

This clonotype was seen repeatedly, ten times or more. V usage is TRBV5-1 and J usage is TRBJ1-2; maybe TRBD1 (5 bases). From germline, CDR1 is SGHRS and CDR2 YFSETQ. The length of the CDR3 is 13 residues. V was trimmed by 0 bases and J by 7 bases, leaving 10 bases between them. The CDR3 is CASSLAGRSGYTF. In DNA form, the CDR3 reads TGCGCCAGCAGCTTGGCAGGGAGAAGTGGCTACACCTTC.

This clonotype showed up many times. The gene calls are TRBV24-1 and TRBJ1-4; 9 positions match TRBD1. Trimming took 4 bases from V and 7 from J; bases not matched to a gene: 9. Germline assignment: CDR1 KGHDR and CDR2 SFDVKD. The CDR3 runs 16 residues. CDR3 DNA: TGTGCCACCAGTGAACCGGGACAGGGAAGTGGTGAAAAACTGTTTTTT. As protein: CATSEPGQGSGEKLFF.

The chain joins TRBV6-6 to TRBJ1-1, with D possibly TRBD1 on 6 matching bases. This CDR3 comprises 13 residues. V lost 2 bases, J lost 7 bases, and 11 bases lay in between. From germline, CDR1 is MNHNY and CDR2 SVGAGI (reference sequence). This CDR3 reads CASSYQGRGEAFF. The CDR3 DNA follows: TGTGCCAGCAGTTACCAGGGGCGCGGTGAAGCTTTCTTT.

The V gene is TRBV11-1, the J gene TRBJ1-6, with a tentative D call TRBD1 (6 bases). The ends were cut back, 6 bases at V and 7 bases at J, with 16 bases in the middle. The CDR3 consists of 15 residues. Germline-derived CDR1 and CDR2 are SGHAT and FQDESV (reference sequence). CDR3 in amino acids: CASSLTGIGNSPLHF. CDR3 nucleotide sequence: TGTGCCAGCAGTCTAACAGGGATCGGCAATTCACCCCTCCACTTT.

The CDR3 sequence is CAISVGTGNEKLFF. For the CDR3, the DNA is TGTGCCATCAGTGTGGGGACAGGGAATGAAAAACTGTTTTTT. The genes are TRBV10-3 and TRBJ1-4; 9 bases are a match to TRBD1. The trim removed 4 bases at V and 5 bases at J, leaving 2 bases unmatched. The germline V gene has CDR1 ENHRY and CDR2 SYGVKD. The CDR3 is made up of 14 amino acids.

The CDR3 DNA follows: TGTGCCAGCAGTTTCGGTCAGACTGGATACGAGCAGTACTTC. Translating it yields CASSFGQTGYEQYF. The V and J genes are TRBV27 and TRBJ2-7; D is undetermined. This CDR3 is 14 amino acids long. V was cut by 3 bases and J by 4 bases, with 13 bases left in between. CDR1 is MNHEY, CDR2 SMNVEV, per germline (reference sequence).

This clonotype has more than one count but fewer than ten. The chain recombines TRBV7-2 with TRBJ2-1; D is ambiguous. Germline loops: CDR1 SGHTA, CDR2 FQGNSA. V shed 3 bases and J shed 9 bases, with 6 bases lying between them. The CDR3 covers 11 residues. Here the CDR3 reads CASSFHSEQFF. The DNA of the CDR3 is TGTGCCAGCAGCTTTCATAGTGAGCAGTTCTTC.

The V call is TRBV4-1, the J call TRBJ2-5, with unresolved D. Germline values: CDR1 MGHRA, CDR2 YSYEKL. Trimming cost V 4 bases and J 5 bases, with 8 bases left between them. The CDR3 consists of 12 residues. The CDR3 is CASSRSTETQYF. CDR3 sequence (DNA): TGCGCCAGCAGCCGCAGCACTGAGACCCAGTACTTC.

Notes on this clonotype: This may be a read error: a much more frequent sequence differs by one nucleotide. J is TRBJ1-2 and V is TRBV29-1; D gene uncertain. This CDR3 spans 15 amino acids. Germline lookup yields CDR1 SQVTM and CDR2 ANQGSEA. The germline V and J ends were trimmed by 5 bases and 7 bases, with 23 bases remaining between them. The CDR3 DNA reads TGCAGCGTTAAAATAAGGGTCCCGGAGAGGACTGGCTACACCTTC. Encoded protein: CSVKIRVPERTGYTF. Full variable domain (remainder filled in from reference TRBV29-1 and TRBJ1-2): SAVISQKPSRDICQRGTSLTIQCQVDSQVTMMFWYRQQPGQSLTLIATANQGSEATYESGFVIDKFPISRPNLTFSTLTVSNMSPEDSSIYLCSVKIRVPERTGYTFGSGTRLTVV.

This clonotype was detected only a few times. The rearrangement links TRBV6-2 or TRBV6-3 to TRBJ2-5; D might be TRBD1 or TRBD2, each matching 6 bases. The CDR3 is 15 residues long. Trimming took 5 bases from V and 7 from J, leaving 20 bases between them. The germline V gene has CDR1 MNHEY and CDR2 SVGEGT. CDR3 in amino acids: CASSHRLVLGGTQYF. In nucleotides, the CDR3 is TGTGCCAGCAGTCACAGACTAGTCCTAGGGGGGACCCAGTACTTC.

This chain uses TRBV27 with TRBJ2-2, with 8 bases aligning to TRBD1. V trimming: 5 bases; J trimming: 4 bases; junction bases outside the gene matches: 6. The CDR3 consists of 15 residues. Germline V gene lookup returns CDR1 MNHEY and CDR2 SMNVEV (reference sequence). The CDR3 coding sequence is TGTGCCAGCAGTCAACACACAGGGGGCACCGGGGAGCTGTTTTTT. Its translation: CASSQHTGGTGELFF.

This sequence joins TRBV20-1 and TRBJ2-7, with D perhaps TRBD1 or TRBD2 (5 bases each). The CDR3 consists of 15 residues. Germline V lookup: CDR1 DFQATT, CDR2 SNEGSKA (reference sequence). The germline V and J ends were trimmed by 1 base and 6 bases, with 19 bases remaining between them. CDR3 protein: CSARVPGQLVGEQYF. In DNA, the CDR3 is TGCAGTGCTAGAGTCCCGGGGCAGTTGGTCGGCGAGCAGTACTTC.

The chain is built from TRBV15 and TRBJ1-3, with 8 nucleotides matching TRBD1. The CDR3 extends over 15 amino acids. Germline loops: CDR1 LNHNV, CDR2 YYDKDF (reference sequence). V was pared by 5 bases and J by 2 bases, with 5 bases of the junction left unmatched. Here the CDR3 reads CATSSDRATGNTIYF. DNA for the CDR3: TGTGCCACCAGCTCGGACAGGGCCACTGGAAACACCATATATTTT.

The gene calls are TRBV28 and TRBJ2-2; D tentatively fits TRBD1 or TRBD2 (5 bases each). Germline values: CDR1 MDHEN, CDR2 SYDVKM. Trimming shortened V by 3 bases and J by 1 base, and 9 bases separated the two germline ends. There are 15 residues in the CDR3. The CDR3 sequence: CASSLGTGNTGELFF. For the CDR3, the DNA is TGTGCCAGCAGTTTGGGGACGGGGAACACCGGGGAGCTGTTTTTT.

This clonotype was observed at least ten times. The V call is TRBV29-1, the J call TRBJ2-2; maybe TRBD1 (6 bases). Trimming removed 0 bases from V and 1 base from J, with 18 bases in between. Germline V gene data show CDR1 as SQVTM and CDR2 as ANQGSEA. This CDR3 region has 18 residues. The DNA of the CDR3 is TGCAGCGTTGAAGACGTACAGGGAAAATTGGAGAACACCGGGGAGCTGTTTTTT. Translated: CSVEDVQGKLENTGELFF.

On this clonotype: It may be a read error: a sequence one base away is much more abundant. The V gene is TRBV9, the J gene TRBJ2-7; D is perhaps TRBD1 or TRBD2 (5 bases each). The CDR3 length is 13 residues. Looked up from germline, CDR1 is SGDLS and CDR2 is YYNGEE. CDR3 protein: CDSSYGTDYEQYF. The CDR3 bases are TGTGACAGCAGCTATGGGACGGACTACGAGCAGTACTTC.

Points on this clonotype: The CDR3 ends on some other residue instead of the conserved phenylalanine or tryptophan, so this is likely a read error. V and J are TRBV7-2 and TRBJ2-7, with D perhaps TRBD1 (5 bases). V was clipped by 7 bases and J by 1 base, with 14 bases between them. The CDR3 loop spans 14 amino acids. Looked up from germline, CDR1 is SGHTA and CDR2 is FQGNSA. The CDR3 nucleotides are TGTGCCAGCACCTCTGCCGACAGTTCCTACGAGCAGTACCTC. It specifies CASTSADSSYEQYL.

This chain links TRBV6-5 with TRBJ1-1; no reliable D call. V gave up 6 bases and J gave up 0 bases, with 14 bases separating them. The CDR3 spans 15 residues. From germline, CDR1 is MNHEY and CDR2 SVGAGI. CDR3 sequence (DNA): TGTGCCAGCAGCCCTCAGTTTGTTCTGAACACTGAAGCTTTCTTT. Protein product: CASSPQFVLNTEAFF.

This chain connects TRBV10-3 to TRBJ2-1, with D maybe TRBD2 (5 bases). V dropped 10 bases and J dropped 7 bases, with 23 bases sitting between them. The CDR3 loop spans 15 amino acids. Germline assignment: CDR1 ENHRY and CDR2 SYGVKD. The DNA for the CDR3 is TGTGCCACTGGCCGGGGTAGCGACAAGTCAAATGAGCAGTTCTTC. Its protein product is CATGRGSDKSNEQFF.

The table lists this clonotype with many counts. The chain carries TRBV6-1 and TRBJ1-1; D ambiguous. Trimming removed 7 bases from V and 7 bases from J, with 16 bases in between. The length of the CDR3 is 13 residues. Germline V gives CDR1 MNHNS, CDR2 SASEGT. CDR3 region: CASIAHNPLEAFF. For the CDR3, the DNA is TGTGCCAGCATAGCCCACAACCCACTTGAAGCTTTCTTT.

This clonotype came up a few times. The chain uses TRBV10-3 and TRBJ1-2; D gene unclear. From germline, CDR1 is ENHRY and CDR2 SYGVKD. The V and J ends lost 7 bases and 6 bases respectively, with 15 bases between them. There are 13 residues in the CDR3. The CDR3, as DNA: TGTGCCATCACGCCCGCTCCCTTGGATGGCTACACCTTC. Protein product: CAITPAPLDGYTF.

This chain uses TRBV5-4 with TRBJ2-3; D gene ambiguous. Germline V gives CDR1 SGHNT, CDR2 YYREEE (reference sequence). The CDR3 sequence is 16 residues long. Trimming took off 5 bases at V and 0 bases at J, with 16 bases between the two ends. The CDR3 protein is CASSDTDHTSTDTQYF. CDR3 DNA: TGTGCCAGCAGTGATACAGACCACACTAGCACAGATACGCAGTATTTT.